This TCR beta chain was captured by sequencing in a study of blood T cell repertoires in COVID-19. Across the study: Acute-phase and convalescent COVID-19 samples originated in the United States, Italy and Spain.

TCRdb keeps only in-frame clones here, not all; method: immunoSEQ multiplex PCR. The sample yields about 83,000 clones, 87% seen once. This CDR3 comprises 16 residues. Trimming took 3 bases from V and 1 from J, leaving 13 bases between them. Per the germline V gene, CDR1 is LNHDA and CDR2 is SQIVND (reference sequence). The receptor's source is a woman in her forties or fifties with active or convalescent COVID-19. Source material: peripheral blood. The rearrangement uses TRBV19 and TRBJ1-5, with unresolved D. CDR3 sequence (DNA): TGTGCCAGTAGTATGACACGAGCTCCCAGCAATCAGCCCCAGCATTTT. This gives the protein CASSMTRAPSNQPQHF.